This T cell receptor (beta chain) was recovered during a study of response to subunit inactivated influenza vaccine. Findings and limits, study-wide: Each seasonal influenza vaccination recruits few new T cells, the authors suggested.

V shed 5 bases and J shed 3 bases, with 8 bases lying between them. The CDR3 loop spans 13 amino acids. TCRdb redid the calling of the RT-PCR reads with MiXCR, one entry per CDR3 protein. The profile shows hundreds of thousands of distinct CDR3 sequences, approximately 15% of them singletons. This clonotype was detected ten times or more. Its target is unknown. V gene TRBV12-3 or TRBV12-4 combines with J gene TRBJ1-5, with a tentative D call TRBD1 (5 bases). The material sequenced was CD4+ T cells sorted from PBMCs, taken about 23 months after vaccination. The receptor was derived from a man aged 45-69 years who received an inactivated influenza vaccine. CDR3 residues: CASSLTANQPQHF. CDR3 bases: TGTGCCAGCAGTCTGACAGCCAATCAGCCCCAGCATTTT.